This TCR beta chain originates from a study of blood T cells in healthy people across ages. About the research overall: About one barcoded beta molecule per two T cells was captured by template switching. Study results and limitations: Versus aged donors, long-lived donors had higher diversity and more naive CD4+ cells.

Peripheral blood samples of 7.5 to 10 milliliters were drawn from each donor. With a J-beta primer mix and a sample-barcoded 5' primer, a second PCR ran 7 to 11 cycles. TCRdb passed the 5' RACE reads through MiXCR, listing each CDR3 protein once. The sample shows 700,000 or so distinct CDR3 sequences, about 43% of them seen only once. Concerning this clonotype: No antigen is known for it.

V shed 4 bases, J shed 1 base, and the junction held 7 bases outside the gene matches. Germline CDR1 reads SGHTA; CDR2 reads FQGNSA. The CDR3 contains 15 residues. The clonotype was recovered from a man aged 80 or over in good health. The J gene is TRBJ2-7, the V gene TRBV7-2, with TRBD1 matching 7 bases. The material sequenced was blood. The DNA of the CDR3 is TGTGCCAGCAGCTCGCCGGGACAGCAATCCTACGAGCAGTACTTC. It codes for CASSSPGQQSYEQYF.